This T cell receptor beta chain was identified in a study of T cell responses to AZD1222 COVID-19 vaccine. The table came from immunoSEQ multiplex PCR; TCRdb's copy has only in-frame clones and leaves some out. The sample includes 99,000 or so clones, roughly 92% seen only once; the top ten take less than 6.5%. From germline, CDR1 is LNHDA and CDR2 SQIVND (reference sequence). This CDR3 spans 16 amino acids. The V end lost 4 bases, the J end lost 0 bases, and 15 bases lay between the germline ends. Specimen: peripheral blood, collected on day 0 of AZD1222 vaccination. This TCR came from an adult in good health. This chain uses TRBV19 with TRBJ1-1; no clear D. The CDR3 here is CASSSDRADMNTEAFF. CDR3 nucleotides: TGTGCCAGTAGTAGCGACCGGGCCGACATGAACACTGAAGCTTTCTTT.